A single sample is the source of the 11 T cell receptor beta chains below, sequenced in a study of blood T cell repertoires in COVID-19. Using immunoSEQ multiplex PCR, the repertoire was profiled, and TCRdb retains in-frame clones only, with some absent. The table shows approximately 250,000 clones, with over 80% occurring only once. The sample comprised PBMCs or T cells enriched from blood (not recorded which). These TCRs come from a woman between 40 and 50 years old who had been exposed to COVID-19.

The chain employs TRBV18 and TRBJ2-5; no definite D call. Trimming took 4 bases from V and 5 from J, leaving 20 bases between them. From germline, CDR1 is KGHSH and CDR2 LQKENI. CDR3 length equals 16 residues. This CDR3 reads CASSRAPPRSGETQYF. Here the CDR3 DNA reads TGTGCCAGCTCACGGGCACCCCCCAGGTCTGGGGAGACCCAGTACTTC.

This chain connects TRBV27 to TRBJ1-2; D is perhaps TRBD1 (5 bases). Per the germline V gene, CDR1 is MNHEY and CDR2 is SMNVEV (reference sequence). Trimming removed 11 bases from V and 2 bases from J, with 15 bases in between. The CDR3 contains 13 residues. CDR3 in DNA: TGTGCCGGGGGGGTCGTTTGGAACTATGGCTACACCTTC. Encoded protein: CAGGVVWNYGYTF.

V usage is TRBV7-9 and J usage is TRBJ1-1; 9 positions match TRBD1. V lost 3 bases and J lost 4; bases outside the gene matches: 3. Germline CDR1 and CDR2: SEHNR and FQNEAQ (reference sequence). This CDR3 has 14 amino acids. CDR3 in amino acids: CASSFLTGGTEAFF. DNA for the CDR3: TGTGCCAGCAGCTTCCTGACAGGGGGCACTGAAGCTTTCTTT.

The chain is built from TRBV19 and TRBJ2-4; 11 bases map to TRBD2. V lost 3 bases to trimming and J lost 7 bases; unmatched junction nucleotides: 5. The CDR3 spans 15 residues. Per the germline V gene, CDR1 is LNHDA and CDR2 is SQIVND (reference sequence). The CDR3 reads CASSISGGASNIQYF. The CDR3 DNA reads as TGTGCCAGTAGTATTAGCGGGGGGGCGTCGAACATTCAGTACTTC.

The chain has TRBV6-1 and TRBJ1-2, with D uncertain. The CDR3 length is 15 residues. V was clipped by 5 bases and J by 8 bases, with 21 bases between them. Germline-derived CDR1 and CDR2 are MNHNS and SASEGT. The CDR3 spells CASSHAVILEGGYTF. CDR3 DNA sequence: TGTGCCAGCAGTCACGCCGTCATATTGGAGGGAGGCTACACCTTC.

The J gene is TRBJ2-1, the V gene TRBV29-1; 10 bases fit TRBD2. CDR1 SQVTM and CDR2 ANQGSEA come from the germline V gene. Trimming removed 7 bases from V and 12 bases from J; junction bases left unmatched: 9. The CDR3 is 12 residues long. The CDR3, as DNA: TGCAGCGGGCAGCGGGAGGGCCGGGGGCAGTTCTTC. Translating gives CSGQREGRGQFF.

CDR3 residues: CASSLPAGGRSEQYF. The CDR3, as DNA: TGTGCCAGCAGCTTACCAGCGGGGGGGCGGTCCGAGCAGTACTTC. The rearrangement joins TRBV7-2 to TRBJ2-7, with TRBD2 matching 10 bases. The CDR3 covers 15 residues. Germline loops: CDR1 SGHTA, CDR2 FQGNSA. V shed 2 bases and J 6 bases; nucleotides not matched to a gene: 7. Looking up the rest from reference TRBV7-2 and TRBJ2-7 gives the full variable domain: GAGVSQSPSNKVTEKGKDVELRCDPISGHTALYWYRQSLGQGLEFLIYFQGNSAPDKSGLPSDRFSAERTGGSVSTLTIQRTQQEDSAVYLCASSLPAGGRSEQYFGPGTRLTVT.

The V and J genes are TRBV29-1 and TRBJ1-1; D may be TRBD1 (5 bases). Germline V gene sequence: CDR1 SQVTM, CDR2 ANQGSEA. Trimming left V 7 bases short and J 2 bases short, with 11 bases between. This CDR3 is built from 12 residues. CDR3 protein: CSGGPSNTEAFF. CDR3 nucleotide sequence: TGCAGCGGGGGCCCTTCCAACACTGAAGCTTTCTTT.

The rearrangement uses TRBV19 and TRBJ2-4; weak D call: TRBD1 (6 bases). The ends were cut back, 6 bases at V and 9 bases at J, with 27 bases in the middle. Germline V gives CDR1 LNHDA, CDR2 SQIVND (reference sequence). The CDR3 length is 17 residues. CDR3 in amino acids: CASSAQGGRSRQRIQYF. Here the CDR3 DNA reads TGTGCCAGTAGCGCCCAAGGGGGAAGGAGCCGTCAGCGCATTCAGTACTTC.

The CDR3 DNA reads TGTGCCAGCAGTCATAACGGGGTTAATCAGCCCCAGCATTTT. Translation: CASSHNGVNQPQHF. The rearrangement joins TRBV9 to TRBJ1-5; D ambiguous. Germline CDR1 and CDR2: SGDLS and YYNGEE. This CDR3 contains 14 residues. The V end lost 5 bases, the J end lost 4 bases, and 13 bases lay between the germline ends.

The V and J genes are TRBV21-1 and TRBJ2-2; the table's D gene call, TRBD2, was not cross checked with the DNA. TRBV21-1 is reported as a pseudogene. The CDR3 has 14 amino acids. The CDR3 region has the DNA TGTGCCGGCAATCTGGGGAGGGACACCGGGGAGCTGTTTTTT. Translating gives CAGNLGRDTGELFF.